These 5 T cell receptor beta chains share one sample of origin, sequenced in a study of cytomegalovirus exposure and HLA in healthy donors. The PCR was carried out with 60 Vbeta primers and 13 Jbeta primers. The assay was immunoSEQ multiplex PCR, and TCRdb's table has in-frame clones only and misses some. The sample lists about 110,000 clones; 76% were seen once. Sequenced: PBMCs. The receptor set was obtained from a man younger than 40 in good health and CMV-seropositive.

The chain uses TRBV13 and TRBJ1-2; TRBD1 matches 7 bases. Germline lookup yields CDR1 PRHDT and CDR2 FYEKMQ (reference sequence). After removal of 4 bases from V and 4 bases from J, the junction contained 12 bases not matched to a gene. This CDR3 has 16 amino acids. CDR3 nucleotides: TGTGCCAGCAGCTCCCCTGACAGGGATTATCCCTATGGCTACACCTTC. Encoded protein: CASSSPDRDYPYGYTF.

CDR3 DNA sequence: TGTGCCAGCAGCGTGGGGGCGGGTTCGGGAAACATTCAGTACTTC. As protein: CASSVGAGSGNIQYF. The chain is built from TRBV9 and TRBJ2-4, with D maybe TRBD1 (6 bases). CDR3 length: 15 residues. V dropped 2 bases and J dropped 6 bases, with 15 bases sitting between them. The germline CDR1 and CDR2 sequences are SGDLS and YYNGEE.

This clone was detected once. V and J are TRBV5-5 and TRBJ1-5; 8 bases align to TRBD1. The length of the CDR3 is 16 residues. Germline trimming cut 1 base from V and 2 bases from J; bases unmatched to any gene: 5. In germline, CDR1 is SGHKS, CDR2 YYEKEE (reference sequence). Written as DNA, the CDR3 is TGTGCCAGCAGCTTGACCGGGACAGGCGGCAATCAGCCCCAGCATTTT. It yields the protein CASSLTGTGGNQPQHF.

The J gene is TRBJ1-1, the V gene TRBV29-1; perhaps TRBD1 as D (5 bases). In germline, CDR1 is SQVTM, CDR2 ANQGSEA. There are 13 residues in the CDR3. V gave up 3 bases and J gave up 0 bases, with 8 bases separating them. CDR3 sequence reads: CSVDGQMNTEAFF. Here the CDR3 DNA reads TGCAGCGTTGACGGACAAATGAACACTGAAGCTTTCTTT.

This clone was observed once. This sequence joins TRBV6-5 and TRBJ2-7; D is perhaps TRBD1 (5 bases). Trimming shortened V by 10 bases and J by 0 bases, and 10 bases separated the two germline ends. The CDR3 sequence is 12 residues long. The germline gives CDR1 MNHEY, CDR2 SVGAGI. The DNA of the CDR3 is TGTGCCACCACGACAGCCTCCTACGAGCAGTACTTC. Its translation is CATTTASYEQYF.